Sequencing of this TCR beta chain was carried out in a study of siplizumab effects on memory and regulatory T cells. Trimming removed 5 bases from V and 0 bases from J, with 10 bases in between. In germline, CDR1 is MNHNY, CDR2 SVGAGI (reference sequence). This CDR3 is built from 15 residues. Regarding the study as a whole: Naive T cells looked more diverse than memory cells, and they looked like major contributors to the alloresponse.

Turning to this clone: The antigen is unknown.

The method was immunoSEQ multiplex PCR; TCRdb's version includes in-frame clones alone and lacks a portion of them. The sample includes over 85,000 clones, 80% to 95% of them seen just once. This chain joins TRBV6-6 and TRBJ2-2; maybe TRBD1 (5 bases). Sequencing was carried out using CD4+ T cells sorted from blood. This receptor was taken from a human donor in good health. DNA of the CDR3: TGTGCCAGCAGTCTCCAGGGCCCGAACACCGGGGAGCTGTTTTTT. It codes for CASSLQGPNTGELFF.